Listed below are T cell receptor beta chains from one sample, sequenced in a study of T-cell reconstitution after alpha-beta-depleted transplantation in children. TCRdb re-called the PCR reads through MiXCR, storing one row per CDR3 protein. The sample has hundreds of thousands of distinct CDR3 sequences; about 17% are singletons. The input for sequencing was PBMCs, mostly from graft donor cells, taken 360 days after TCRalphabeta/CD19-depleted stem cell transplant. All receptors come from a boy in the first two years of life who had a stem cell transplant for Wiskott-Aldrich syndrome, so the T cells may come from the graft donor. Both conserved end residues are part of each CDR3. D genes are given only for firm matches. For some rows the clone size is stated as once, few or many, or as a class when expanded; others skip it.

.	TRBD2	TRBV20-1	TRBJ2-3	CSAGIAGVRTDTQYF	TGCAGTGCTGGAATAGCGGGAGTCCGCACAGATACGCAGTATTTT
few	.	TRBV6-2/TRBV6-3	TRBJ1-2	CASSYSIFQDDYGYTF	TGTGCCAGCAGTTACTCGATCTTCCAGGATGACTATGGCTACACCTTC
few	.	TRBV5-1	TRBJ2-7	CASSLTPNYEQYF	TGCGCCAGCAGCTTGACACCCAACTACGAGCAGTACTTC
few	TRBD2	TRBV6-1	TRBJ2-2	CASRASGTSGELFF	TGTGCCAGCAGGGCTAGCGGGACCTCGGGGGAGCTGTTTTTT
few	.	TRBV12-3/TRBV12-4	TRBJ1-5	CASSVGPYSNQPQHF	TGTGCCAGCAGTGTCGGCCCATATAGCAATCAGCCCCAGCATTTT
.	.	TRBV7-2	TRBJ1-4	CASSLTRASKLFF	TGTGCCAGCAGCTTAACCCGGGCCTCTAAACTGTTTTTT
many	.	TRBV28	TRBJ2-3	CASSSPGFTDTQYF	TGTGCCAGCAGTTCCCCGGGCTTCACAGATACGCAGTATTTT
.	TRBD2	TRBV12-3/TRBV12-4	TRBJ2-1	CASSLASGGKNEQFF	TGTGCCAGCAGTTTGGCTAGCGGGGGGAAGAATGAGCAGTTCTTC
.	TRBD1	TRBV24-1	TRBJ2-3	CATSDKQGWGTDTQYF	TGTGCCACCAGTGATAAACAGGGGTGGGGCACAGATACGCAGTATTTT
.	TRBD2	TRBV4-3	TRBJ2-1	CASSQETSGWYNEQFF	TGCGCCAGCAGCCAAGAAACTAGCGGGTGGTACAATGAGCAGTTCTTC
.	.	TRBV29-1	TRBJ2-1	CSVDGIFNEQFF	TGCAGCGTTGACGGGATCTTCAATGAGCAGTTCTTC
.	TRBD1	TRBV20-1	TRBJ2-5	CSARGQGLKTQYF	TGCAGTGCTAGGGGACAGGGCTTAAAGACCCAGTACTTC
.	TRBD2	TRBV2	TRBJ2-1	CASTLLALTYNEQFF	TGTGCCAGCACCTTACTAGCGCTAACCTACAATGAGCAGTTCTTC
few	.	TRBV6-1	TRBJ1-3	CASRTGGFINTIYF	TGTGCCAGCAGAACGGGGGGATTCATTAACACCATATATTTT
.	.	TRBV4-3	TRBJ2-7	CASSQVLSGPHEQYF	TGCGCCAGCAGCCAAGTCCTTTCGGGCCCTCATGAGCAGTACTTC
many	.	TRBV20-1	TRBJ2-5	CSARGQETQYF	TGCAGTGCTAGGGGCCAAGAGACCCAGTACTTC
few	.	TRBV9	TRBJ2-5	CASSVAPLGKETQYF	TGTGCCAGCAGCGTAGCTCCGCTAGGAAAAGAGACCCAGTACTTC
few	.	TRBV5-5	TRBJ2-1	CASSTRPAGSYNEQFF	TGTGCCAGCAGCACCCGCCCAGCCGGCTCCTACAATGAGCAGTTCTTC
few	.	TRBV12-3/TRBV12-4	TRBJ2-2	CASSPYRVAGELFF	TGTGCCAGCAGTCCTTACAGGGTGGCCGGGGAGCTGTTTTTT
few	.	TRBV2	TRBJ2-5	CASSTGAYQETQYF	TGTGCCAGCAGTACGGGAGCGTACCAAGAGACCCAGTACTTC
.	TRBD1	TRBV5-1	TRBJ2-1	CASSSGTGRPYNEQFF	TGCGCCAGCAGCTCCGGGACAGGGCGTCCCTACAATGAGCAGTTCTTC
few	.	TRBV7-2	TRBJ2-3	CASSFFSGTSTDTQYF	TGTGCCAGCAGCTTTTTTTCCGGGACCAGCACAGATACGCAGTATTTT
.	TRBD2	TRBV25-1	TRBJ2-3	CASSSGPNTQYF	TGTGCCAGTTCTAGCGGGCCCAATACGCAGTATTTT
.	TRBD2	TRBV29-1	TRBJ2-1	CSALKRAGGLYNEQFF	TGCAGCGCCCTGAAAAGGGCGGGGGGACTCTACAATGAGCAGTTCTTC
few	.	TRBV11-2	TRBJ2-3	CASSLERGAADTQYF	TGTGCCAGCAGCTTAGAACGGGGGGCGGCAGATACGCAGTATTTT
few	TRBD2	TRBV24-1	TRBJ2-1	CATSARGLAGNNEQFF	TGTGCCACCAGTGCCCGGGGACTAGCGGGTAACAATGAGCAGTTCTTC
.	TRBD1	TRBV3-1	TRBJ2-7	CASSNRDRAYEQYF	TGTGCCAGCAGTAATAGGGACAGGGCGTACGAGCAGTACTTC
few	TRBD1	TRBV25-1	TRBJ1-2	CASSEYRGRDGYTF	TGTGCCAGCAGTGAATACAGGGGGCGCGATGGCTACACCTTC
few	.	TRBV11-2	TRBJ2-5	CASRRSGPSRETQYF	TGTGCCAGCAGGAGATCGGGCCCCAGCCGGGAGACCCAGTACTTC
.	.	TRBV7-2	TRBJ2-1	CASSLAGGSSEQFF	TGTGCCAGCAGCTTAGCGGGAGGTTCAAGTGAGCAGTTCTTC
.	.	TRBV10-3	TRBJ2-1	CAITPDNFNEQFF	TGTGCCATCACCCCGGACAATTTCAATGAGCAGTTCTTC
few	.	TRBV27	TRBJ2-1	CASSLFAWLGGDSQFF	TGTGCCAGCAGTTTATTCGCTTGGTTGGGCGGGGATAGCCAGTTCTTC
many	.	TRBV27	TRBJ2-3	CASSLVLTRTDTQYF	TGTGCCAGCAGTTTAGTGCTTACTCGCACAGATACGCAGTATTTT
few	TRBD2	TRBV27	TRBJ2-5	CASSLYLTSAKETQYF	TGTGCCAGCAGTCTCTACCTTACTAGCGCCAAAGAGACCCAGTACTTC
few	TRBD1	TRBV24-1	TRBJ1-1	CATSDLLCLGQGNTEAFF	TGTGCCACCAGTGATTTACTATGCCTGGGACAGGGGAACACTGAAGCTTTCTTT
many	TRBD2	TRBV12-3/TRBV12-4	TRBJ2-5	CASSRGTSGQETQYF	TGTGCCAGCAGTCGTGGGACTAGCGGGCAAGAGACCCAGTACTTC
few	.	TRBV7-9	TRBJ1-1	CASSLYHWGTEAFF	TGTGCCAGCAGCTTATATCATTGGGGAACTGAAGCTTTCTTT
few	TRBD1	TRBV20-1	TRBJ2-7	CSAYTDRSYEQYF	TGCAGTGCTTACACGGACAGGAGCTACGAGCAGTACTTC
.	.	TRBV7-9	TRBJ2-7	CASSPTGRVYEQYF	TGTGCCAGCAGCCCCACGGGAAGGGTCTACGAGCAGTACTTC
few	TRBD2	TRBV4-3	TRBJ2-2	CASSQDPWTSGRTGAGELFF	TGCGCCAGCAGCCAAGACCCCTGGACTAGCGGGAGAACGGGGGCCGGGGAGCTGTTTTTT
.	TRBD1	TRBV18	TRBJ2-1	CASSPGGQPNWFF	TGTGCCAGCTCACCAGGGGGACAGCCCAATTGGTTCTTC
.	.	TRBV7-8	TRBJ2-5	CASSLVKAQFQETQYF	TGTGCCAGCAGCTTAGTTAAGGCACAGTTCCAAGAGACCCAGTACTTC
few	TRBD1	TRBV10-3	TRBJ2-2	CAIGTANTGELFF	TGTGCCATCGGGACAGCGAACACCGGGGAGCTGTTTTTT
.	.	TRBV10-2	TRBJ2-6	CASSRWTAGANVLTF	TGCGCCAGCAGTAGATGGACAGCTGGGGCCAACGTCCTGACTTTC
.	TRBD2	TRBV12-3/TRBV12-4	TRBJ2-1	CASRGRGNEQFF	TGTGCCAGCCGCGGGAGGGGGAATGAGCAGTTCTTC
.	.	TRBV5-1	TRBJ2-5	CANSSALGTVQETQYF	TGCGCCAACAGCTCTGCCTTAGGTACCGTTCAAGAGACCCAGTACTTC
.	.	TRBV25-1	TRBJ2-1	CASSALWGADEQFF	TGTGCCAGCAGTGCGTTGTGGGGGGCGGATGAGCAGTTCTTC
few	TRBD2	TRBV25-1	TRBJ2-1	CASSVTSGRAWNEQFF	TGTGCCAGCAGTGTAACTAGCGGGAGGGCCTGGAATGAGCAGTTCTTC
.	.	TRBV10-3	TRBJ2-7	CAIREGDSYEQYF	TGTGCCATCAGGGAGGGAGACTCCTACGAGCAGTACTTC
few	.	TRBV11-2	TRBJ2-1	CASSLFRGGSYNEQFF	TGTGCCAGCAGCTTATTTCGGGGCGGCTCCTACAATGAGCAGTTCTTC
.	TRBD2	TRBV6-2/TRBV6-3	TRBJ2-2	CTFRRTWRERGTGELFF	TGTACTTTCCGGAGGACATGGCGGGAGAGAGGTACCGGGGAGCTGTTTTTT
few	.	TRBV5-1	TRBJ2-6	CASSFERGTGANVLTF	TGCGCCAGCAGCTTCGAAAGGGGAACTGGGGCCAACGTCCTGACTTTC
few	TRBD2	TRBV12-3/TRBV12-4	TRBJ2-3	CASSYLAGGGTDTQYF	TGTGCCAGCAGTTACCTCGCGGGGGGCGGCACAGATACGCAGTATTTT
few	.	TRBV29-1	TRBJ2-5	CSVYSGPETQYF	TGCAGCGTTTATTCCGGGCCAGAGACCCAGTACTTC
few	TRBD1	TRBV15	TRBJ2-7	CATSRERGTGTNYEQYF	TGTGCCACCAGCAGAGAGAGGGGGACAGGGACGAATTACGAGCAGTACTTC
.	TRBD1	TRBV7-2	TRBJ2-7	CASSLGPGQGIHEQYF	TGTGCCAGCAGCTTGGGGCCGGGACAGGGTATCCACGAGCAGTACTTC
few	TRBD1	TRBV20-1	TRBJ2-7	CSARDPAGTGGYEQYF	TGCAGTGCTAGAGACCCTGCTGGGACAGGGGGCTACGAGCAGTACTTC
.	.	TRBV18	TRBJ2-1	CASSPEPGLRYNEQFF	TGTGCCAGCTCACCAGAACCGGGACTGAGATACAATGAGCAGTTCTTC